The present T cell receptor (beta chain) was sequenced within a study of shared clonotypes between healthy human individuals. Study overall: Three plates each covered CD4 naive and memory; CD8 naive two, CD8 memory one.

As regards this clone: What it recognizes is unknown.

The study's findings and limits: Blood was the only sampled material, and tissue repertoires likely differ.

CDR3 length equals 15 residues. The junction had 2 bases not matched to a gene; V was cut back by 2 bases and J by 1 base. Germline-derived CDR1 and CDR2 are MNHNY and SVGAGI (reference sequence). CD8 cells classed as naive were CD45RO-negative and positively selected for CCR7, excluding terminally differentiated effector memory CD45RA+ cells. The method was immunoSEQ multiplex PCR; TCRdb's version includes in-frame clones alone and lacks a portion of them. The repertoire holds around 1.9 million clones, with over 85% as singletons. The clonotype was recovered from a man aged 18 to 29 in good health. Some clones in this sample may be carry-over from other donors' samples. Sequenced material: naive CD8+ T cells from PBMCs. The chain is built from TRBV6-6 and TRBJ2-3; TRBD1 agrees at 8 bases. CDR3 in DNA: TGTGCCAGCAGTTACGACAGGGGTCGCACAGATACGCAGTATTTT. Residues: CASSYDRGRTDTQYF.